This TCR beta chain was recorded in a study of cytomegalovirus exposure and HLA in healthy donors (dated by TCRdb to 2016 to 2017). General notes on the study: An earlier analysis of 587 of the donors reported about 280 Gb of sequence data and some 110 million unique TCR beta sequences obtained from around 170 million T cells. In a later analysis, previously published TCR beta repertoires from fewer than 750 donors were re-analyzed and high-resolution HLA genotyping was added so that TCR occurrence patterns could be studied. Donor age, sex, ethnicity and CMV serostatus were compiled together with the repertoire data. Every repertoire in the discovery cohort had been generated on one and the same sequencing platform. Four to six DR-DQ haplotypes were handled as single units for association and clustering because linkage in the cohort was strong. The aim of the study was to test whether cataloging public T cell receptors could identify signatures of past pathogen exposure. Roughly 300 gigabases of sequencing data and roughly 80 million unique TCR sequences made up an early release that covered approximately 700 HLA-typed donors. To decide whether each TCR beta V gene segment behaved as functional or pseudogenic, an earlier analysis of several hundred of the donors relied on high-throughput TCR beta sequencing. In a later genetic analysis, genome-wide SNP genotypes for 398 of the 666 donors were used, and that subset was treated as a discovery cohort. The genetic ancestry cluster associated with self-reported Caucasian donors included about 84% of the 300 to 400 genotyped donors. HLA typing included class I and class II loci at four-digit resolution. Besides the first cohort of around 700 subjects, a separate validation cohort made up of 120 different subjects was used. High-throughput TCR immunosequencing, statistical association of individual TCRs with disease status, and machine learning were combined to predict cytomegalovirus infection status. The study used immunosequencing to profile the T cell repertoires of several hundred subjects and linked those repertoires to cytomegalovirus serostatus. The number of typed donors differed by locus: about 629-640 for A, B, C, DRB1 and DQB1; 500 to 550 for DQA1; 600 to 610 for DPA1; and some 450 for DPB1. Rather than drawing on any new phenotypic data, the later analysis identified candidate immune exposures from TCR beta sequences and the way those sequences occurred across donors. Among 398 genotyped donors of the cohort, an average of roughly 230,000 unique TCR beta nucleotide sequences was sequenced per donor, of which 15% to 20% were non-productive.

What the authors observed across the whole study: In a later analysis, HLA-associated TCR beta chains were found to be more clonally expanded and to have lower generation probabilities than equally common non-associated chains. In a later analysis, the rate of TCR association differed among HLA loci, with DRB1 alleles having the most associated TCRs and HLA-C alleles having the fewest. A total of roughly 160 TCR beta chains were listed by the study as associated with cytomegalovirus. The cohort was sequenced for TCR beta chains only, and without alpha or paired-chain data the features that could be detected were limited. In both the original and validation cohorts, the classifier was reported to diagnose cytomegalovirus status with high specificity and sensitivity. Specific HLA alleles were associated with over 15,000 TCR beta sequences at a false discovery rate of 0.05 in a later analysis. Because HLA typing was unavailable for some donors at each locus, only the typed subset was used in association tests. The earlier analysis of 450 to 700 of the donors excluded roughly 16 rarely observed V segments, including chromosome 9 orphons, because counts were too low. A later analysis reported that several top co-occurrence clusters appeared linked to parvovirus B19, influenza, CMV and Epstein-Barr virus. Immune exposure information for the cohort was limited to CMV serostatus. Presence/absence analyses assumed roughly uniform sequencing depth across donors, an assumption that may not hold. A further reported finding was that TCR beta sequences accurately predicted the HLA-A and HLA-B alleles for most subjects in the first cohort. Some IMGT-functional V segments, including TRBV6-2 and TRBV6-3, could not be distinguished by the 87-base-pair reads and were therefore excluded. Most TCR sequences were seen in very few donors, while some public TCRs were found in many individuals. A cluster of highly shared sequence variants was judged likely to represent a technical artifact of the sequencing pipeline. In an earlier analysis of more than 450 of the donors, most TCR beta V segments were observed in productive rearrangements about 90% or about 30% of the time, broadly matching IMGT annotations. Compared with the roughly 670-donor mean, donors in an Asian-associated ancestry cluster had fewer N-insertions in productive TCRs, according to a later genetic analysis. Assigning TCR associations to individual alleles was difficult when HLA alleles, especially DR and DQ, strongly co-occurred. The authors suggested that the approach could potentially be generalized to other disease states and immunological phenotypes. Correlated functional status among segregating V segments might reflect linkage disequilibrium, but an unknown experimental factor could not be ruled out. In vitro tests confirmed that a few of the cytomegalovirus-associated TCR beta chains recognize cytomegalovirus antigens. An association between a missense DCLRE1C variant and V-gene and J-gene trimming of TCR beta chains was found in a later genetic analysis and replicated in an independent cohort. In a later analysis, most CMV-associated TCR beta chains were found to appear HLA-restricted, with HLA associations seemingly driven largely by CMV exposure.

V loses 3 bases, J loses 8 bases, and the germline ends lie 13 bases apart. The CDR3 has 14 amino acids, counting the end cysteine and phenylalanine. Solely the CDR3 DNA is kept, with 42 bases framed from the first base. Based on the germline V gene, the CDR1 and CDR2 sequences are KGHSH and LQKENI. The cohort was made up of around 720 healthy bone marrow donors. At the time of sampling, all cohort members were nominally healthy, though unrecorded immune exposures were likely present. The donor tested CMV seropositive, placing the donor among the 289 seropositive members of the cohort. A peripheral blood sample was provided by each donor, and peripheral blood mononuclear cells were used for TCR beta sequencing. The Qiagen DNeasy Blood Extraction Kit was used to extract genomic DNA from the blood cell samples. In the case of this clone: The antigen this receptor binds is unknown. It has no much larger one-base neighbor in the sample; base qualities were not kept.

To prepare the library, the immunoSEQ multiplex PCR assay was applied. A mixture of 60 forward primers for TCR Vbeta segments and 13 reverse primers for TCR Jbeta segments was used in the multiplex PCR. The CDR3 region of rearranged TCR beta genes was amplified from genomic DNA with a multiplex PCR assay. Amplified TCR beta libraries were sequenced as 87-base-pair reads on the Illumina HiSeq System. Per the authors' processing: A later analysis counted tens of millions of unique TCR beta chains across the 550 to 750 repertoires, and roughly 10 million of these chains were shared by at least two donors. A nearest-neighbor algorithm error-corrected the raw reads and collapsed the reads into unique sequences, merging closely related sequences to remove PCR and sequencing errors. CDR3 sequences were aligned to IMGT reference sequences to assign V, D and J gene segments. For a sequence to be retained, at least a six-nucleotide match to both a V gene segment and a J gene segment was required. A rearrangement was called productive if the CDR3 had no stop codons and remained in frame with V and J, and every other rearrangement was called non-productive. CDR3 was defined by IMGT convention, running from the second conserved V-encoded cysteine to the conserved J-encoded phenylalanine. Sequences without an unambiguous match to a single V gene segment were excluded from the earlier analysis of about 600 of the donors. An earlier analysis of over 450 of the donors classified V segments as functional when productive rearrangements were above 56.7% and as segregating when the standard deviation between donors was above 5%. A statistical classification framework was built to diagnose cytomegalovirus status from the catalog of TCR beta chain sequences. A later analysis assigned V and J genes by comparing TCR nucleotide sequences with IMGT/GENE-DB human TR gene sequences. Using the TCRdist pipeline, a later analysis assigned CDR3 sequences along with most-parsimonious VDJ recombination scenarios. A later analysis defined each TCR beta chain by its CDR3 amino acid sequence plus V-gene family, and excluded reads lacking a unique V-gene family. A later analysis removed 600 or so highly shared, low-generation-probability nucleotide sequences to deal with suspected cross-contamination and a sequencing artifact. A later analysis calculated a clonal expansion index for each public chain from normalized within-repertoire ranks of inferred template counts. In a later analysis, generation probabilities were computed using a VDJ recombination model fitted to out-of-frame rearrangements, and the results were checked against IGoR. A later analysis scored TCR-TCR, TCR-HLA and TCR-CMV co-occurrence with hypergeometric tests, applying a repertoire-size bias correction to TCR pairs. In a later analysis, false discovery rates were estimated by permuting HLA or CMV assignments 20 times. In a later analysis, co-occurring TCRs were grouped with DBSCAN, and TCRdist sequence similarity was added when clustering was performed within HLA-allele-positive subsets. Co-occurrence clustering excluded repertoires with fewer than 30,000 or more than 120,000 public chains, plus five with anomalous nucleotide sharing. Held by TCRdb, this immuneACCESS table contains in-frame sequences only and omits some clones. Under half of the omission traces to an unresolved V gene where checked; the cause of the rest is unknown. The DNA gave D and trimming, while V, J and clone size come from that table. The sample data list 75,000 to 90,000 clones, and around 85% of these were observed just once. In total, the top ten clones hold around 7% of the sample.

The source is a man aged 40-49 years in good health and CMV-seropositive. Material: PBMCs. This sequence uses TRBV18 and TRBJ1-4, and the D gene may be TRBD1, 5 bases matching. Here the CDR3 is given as CASSPWGVEEKLFF. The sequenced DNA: TGTGCCAGCTCACCTTGGGGCGTCGAAGAAAAACTGTTTTTT.